These T cell receptor beta chains were read from a single sample in a study of CD8+ T cells in alopecia areata. Assay: immunoSEQ multiplex PCR; the TCRdb copy retains only in-frame clones and omits some. The sample contains approximately 200,000 clones, approximately 56% of which appear only once. The sample consisted of CD4+ T cells sorted from blood, taken at week 4, from a patient treated with tofacitinib. These receptors came from a human donor with alopecia areata. Each CDR3 is given with its conserved first and last residue. A D gene is named only where the DNA matches it firmly. Rows give clone size only sometimes, using once, few, many, or a class for an expanded clone.

- TRBJ1-2 TRBV30 few TGTGCCCTAGACTCGTGGTATAACTATGGCTACACCTTC CALDSWYNYGYTF
TRBD1 TRBJ2-3 TRBV7-2 - TGTGCCAGCAGCCTACGACAGGGGACAGATACGCAGTATTTT CASSLRQGTDTQYF
TRBD1 TRBJ1-5 TRBV27 few TGTGCCAGCAGCCCTGACAGGGCTCTATGGGGCCAGCATTTT CASSPDRALWGQHF
- TRBJ2-1 TRBV5-6 few TGTGCCAGCAGCTTGATGAGGGCGCATGAGCAGTTCTTC CASSLMRAHEQFF
- TRBJ1-2 TRBV27 - TGTGCCAGCCACCCCAGGGAGGACACCTTC CASHPREDTF
- TRBJ1-2 TRBV6-1 - TGTGCCAGCAGTGAAATAAATGACGGGAACTATGGCTACACCTTC CASSEINDGNYGYTF
- TRBJ1-5 TRBV6-6 - TGTGCCAGCTGTTACGGGCTCAATCAGCCCCAGCATTTT CASCYGLNQPQHF
- TRBJ1-1 TRBV30 - TGTGCCATCGAGACCTGGACTATGAACACTGAAGCTTTCTTT CAIETWTMNTEAFF
- TRBJ1-1 TRBV29-1 - TGCAGCGTTGAAGTTGGGCCTGAAGCTTTCTTT CSVEVGPEAFF
- TRBJ2-7 TRBV4-2 - TGTGCCAGCAGCCTTGACGTGGTCACCTACGAGCAGTACTTC CASSLDVVTYEQYF
- TRBJ2-1 TRBV4-1 few TGCGCCAGCAGCCAAGATCATGCGGTGAATGAGCAGTTCTTC CASSQDHAVNEQFF
- TRBJ1-5 TRBV6-1 - TGTGCCAGCAGTGAAGGGCGGATCTATAGCAATCAGCCCCAGCATTTT CASSEGRIYSNQPQHF
- TRBJ1-2 TRBV5-1 - TGCGCCAGCAGCTTGGCCGGTGGCAGGGTGGAGGGCTACACCTTC CASSLAGGRVEGYTF
TRBD1 TRBJ2-5 TRBV7-2 - TGTGCCAGCAGCCGACGGGACAGAGAGACCCAGTACTTC CASSRRDRETQYF
- TRBJ1-1 TRBV30 - TGTGCCTGTGAGGCAGCCTATGAAGCTTTCTTT CACEAAYEAFF
TRBD1 TRBJ1-2 TRBV25-1 - TGTGCCAGCAGTGAACAGGGGGCCGGGAACTATGGCTACACCTTC CASSEQGAGNYGYTF
TRBD1 TRBJ1-1 TRBV30 - TGTGCCTGGAGTGCGCGACAGGGTTGGACTGAAGCTTTCTTT CAWSARQGWTEAFF
TRBD1 TRBJ1-5 TRBV6-6 once TGTGCCAGCAGTTACGGTCAGGGGGCAGGTCAGCCCCAGCATTTT CASSYGQGAGQPQHF
- TRBJ1-2 TRBV30 - TGTGCCTGGAGACTAGGACCGCAAGGTGGAGGCTACACCTTC CAWRLGPQGGGYTF
- TRBJ2-4 TRBV28 - TGTGCCAGCAGTTTACAGGGTGGTTTAAACATTCAGTACTTC CASSLQGGLNIQYF
- TRBJ2-2 TRBV11-2 - TGTGCCAGCAGCTGGCGTAGCGGCACCGGGGAGCTGTTTTTT CASSWRSGTGELFF
- TRBJ2-5 TRBV7-7 - TGTGCTAGCAGCTCGGACGGGAGTTCCGGGGCCCAGTACTTC CASSSDGSSGAQYF
- TRBJ1-1 TRBV19 - TGTGCCTCCTGCAGGAGGGGGGGAACTGAAGCTTTCTTT CASCRRGGTEAFF
TRBD1 TRBJ1-5 TRBV4-2 - TGTGCCAGCAGCCAAGACGGCGGGACAGGGAGTCAGCCCCAGCATTTT CASSQDGGTGSQPQHF
TRBD1 TRBJ2-5 TRBV5-1 - TGCGCCAGCAGCTTGGTGGGACAGGGAATTGTTCAAGAGACCCAGTACTTC CASSLVGQGIVQETQYF
- TRBJ2-1 TRBV29-1 - TGCAGCGTTGAAAACCCTCAGGAGGGGGTGTACAATGAGCAGTTCTTC CSVENPQEGVYNEQFF
- TRBJ1-4 TRBV30 once TGTGCCTGGAGTCGCCTGACAACTAATGAAAAACTGTTTTTT CAWSRLTTNEKLFF
TRBD1 TRBJ1-2 TRBV29-1 - TGCAGCGTTGAAAGGGACAGGGCCTATGGCTACACCTTC CSVERDRAYGYTF
TRBD1 TRBJ2-3 TRBV11-1 - TGTGCCAGCATCTACCGGGACAGGGATTCCCCACTAGGCACAGATACGCAGTATTTT CASIYRDRDSPLGTDTQYF
- TRBJ2-7 TRBV5-1 - TGCGCCAGCAGCTTTGGAGGGGGTAACGCCGAGCAGTACTTC CASSFGGGNAEQYF
- TRBJ1-1 TRBV6-5 few TGTGCCAGCAGCCCCCACGGGCAGGGGAACACTGAAGCTTTCTTT CASSPHGQGNTEAFF
- TRBJ1-2 TRBV10-3 - TGTGCCATCAGTGAGTCGGGACTTACGGCGAGCTACACCTTC CAISESGLTASYTF
- TRBJ2-7 TRBV29-1 - TGCAGCGTCGGAGGGATTTACGAGCAGTACTTC CSVGGIYEQYF
TRBD1 TRBJ2-7 TRBV7-2 - TGTGCCAGCAGCCCCAGACAGGGTCCCTACGAGCAGTACTTC CASSPRQGPYEQYF
TRBD1 TRBJ1-2 TRBV11-1 - TGTGCCAGCAGCTCGGACAGGGTCACTGGCTACACCTTC CASSSDRVTGYTF
- TRBJ2-7 TRBV27 - TGTGCCAGCAGTTTCCTGGACAGCCGAGCAGAGTACTTC CASSFLDSRAEYF
TRBD1 TRBJ2-2 TRBV5-1 many TGCGCCAGCAGCGGACAGGGGACCGGGGAGCTGTTTTTT CASSGQGTGELFF
- TRBJ1-4 TRBV19 - TGTGCCAGTAGGCGCAGTGAAAAACTGTTTTTT CASRRSEKLFF
TRBD1 TRBJ1-3 TRBV30 - TGTGCCTGGAGTGCCCCGGGACAGCCTGGAAACACCATATATTTT CAWSAPGQPGNTIYF
TRBD1 TRBJ2-7 TRBV7-9 - TGTGCCAGCAGCCAACGACGGGACAGTCCCCGCTACGAGCAGTACTTC CASSQRRDSPRYEQYF
TRBD1 TRBJ2-7 TRBV29-1 - TGCAGCGTTGTGGACAGGGGGCTTTATGAGCAGTACTTC CSVVDRGLYEQYF
- TRBJ2-2 TRBV28 few TGTGCCAGCAGTTTGCTGGGTTTGACGAACACCGGGGAGCTGTTTTTT CASSLLGLTNTGELFF
- TRBJ1-1 TRBV4-2 - TGTGCCAGCAGCCAGGTATTGGGGGACACTGAAGCTTTCTTT CASSQVLGDTEAFF
- TRBJ2-7 TRBV27 - TGTGCCAGCAGTTTATTAGCCAGATACGAGCAGTACTTC CASSLLARYEQYF
- TRBJ1-6 TRBV23-1 few TGCGCCAGCAGTCAATCCCAGCTGATGAGGGGGAACTTAGATAATTCACCCCTCCACTTT CASSQSQLMRGNLDNSPLHF
- TRBJ2-2 TRBV11-2 few TGTGCCAGCAGCTTGGGGATCGTGGACGAGGTTTTT CASSLGIVDEVF
TRBD1 TRBJ1-2 TRBV29-1 - TGCAGCGTTGGCTGGGCAGGGGGCCTCTATGGCTACACCTTC CSVGWAGGLYGYTF
TRBD1 TRBJ1-5 TRBV30 few TGTGCCTGGAGTTACAGGGGGACTCAGCCCCAGCATTTT CAWSYRGTQPQHF
- TRBJ2-3 TRBV5-1 - TGCGCCAGCAGCTTGGATGTGCAAGCCACAGATACGCAGTATTTT CASSLDVQATDTQYF
- TRBJ1-3 TRBV23-1 - TGCGCCAGCACCCAGACGGGTACTGGAAACACCATATATTTT CASTQTGTGNTIYF
- TRBJ2-3 TRBV30 - TGTGCCTGGGGTACAGGCACAGATACGCAGTATTTT CAWGTGTDTQYF
- TRBJ2-5 TRBV30 - TGTGCCTGGAGTACCTCGCGTGAGACCCAGTACTTC CAWSTSRETQYF
TRBD2 TRBJ2-5 TRBV7-2 few TGTGCCAGCAGCATCACTAGCGGTTACCAAGAGACCCAGTACTTC CASSITSGYQETQYF
- TRBJ1-5 TRBV6-1 - TGTGCCAGCAGTGAGAATCAGCCCCAGCATTTT CASSENQPQHF
- TRBJ2-5 TRBV15 - TGTGCCACCAGCTCCCCCAGCGGACACCAAGAGACCCAGTACTTC CATSSPSGHQETQYF
- TRBJ1-3 TRBV30 - TGTGCCTGGAGTGTACGGGGGTTGTATGGAAACACCATATATTTT CAWSVRGLYGNTIYF
TRBD1 TRBJ2-5 TRBV29-1 - TGCAGCGTCATAAGGGGGCCTGAAGAGACCCAGTACTTC CSVIRGPEETQYF